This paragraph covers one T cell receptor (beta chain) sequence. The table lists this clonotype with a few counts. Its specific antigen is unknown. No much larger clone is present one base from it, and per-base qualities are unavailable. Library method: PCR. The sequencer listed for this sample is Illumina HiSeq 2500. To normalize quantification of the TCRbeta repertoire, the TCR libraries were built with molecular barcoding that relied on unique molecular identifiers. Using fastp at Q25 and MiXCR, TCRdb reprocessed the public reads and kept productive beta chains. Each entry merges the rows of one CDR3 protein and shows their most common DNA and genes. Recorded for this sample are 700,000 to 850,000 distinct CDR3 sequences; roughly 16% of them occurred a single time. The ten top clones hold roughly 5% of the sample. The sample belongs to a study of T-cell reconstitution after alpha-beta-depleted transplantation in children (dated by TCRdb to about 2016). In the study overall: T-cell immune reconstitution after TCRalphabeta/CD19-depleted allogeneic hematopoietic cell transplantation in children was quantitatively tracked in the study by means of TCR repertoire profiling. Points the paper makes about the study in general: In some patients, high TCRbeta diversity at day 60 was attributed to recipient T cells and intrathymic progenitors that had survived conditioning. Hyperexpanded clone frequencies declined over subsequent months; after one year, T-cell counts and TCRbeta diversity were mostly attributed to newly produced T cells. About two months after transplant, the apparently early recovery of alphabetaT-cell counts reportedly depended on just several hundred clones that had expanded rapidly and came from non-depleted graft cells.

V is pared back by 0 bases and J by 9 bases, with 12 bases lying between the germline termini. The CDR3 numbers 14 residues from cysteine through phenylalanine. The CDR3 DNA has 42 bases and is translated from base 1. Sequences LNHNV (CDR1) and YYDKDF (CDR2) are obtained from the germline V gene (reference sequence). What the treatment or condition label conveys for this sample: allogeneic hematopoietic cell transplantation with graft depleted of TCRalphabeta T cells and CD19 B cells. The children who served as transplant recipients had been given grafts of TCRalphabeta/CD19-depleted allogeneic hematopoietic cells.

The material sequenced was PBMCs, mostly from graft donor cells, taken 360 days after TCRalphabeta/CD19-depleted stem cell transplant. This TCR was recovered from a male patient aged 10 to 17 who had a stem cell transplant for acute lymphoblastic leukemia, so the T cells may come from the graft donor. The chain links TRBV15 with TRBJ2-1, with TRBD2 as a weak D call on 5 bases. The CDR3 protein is CATSRDKPEGEQFF. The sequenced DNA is TGTGCCACCAGCAGAGATAAACCTGAGGGTGAGCAGTTCTTC. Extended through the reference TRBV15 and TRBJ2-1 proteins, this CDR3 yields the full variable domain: DAMVIQNPRYQVTQFGKPVTLSCSQTLNHNVMYWYQQKSSQAPKLLFHYYDKDFNNEADTPDNFQSRRPNTSFCFLDIRSPGLGDTAMYLCATSRDKPEGEQFFGPGTRLTVL.